What follows describes a single T cell receptor (beta chain). Its antigen remains unknown. This table comes from immunoSEQ multiplex PCR, and its TCRdb copy is limited to in-frame clones, with some not included. Of about 22,000 clones listed, about four fifths are singletons. Trimming shortened V by 1 base and J by 2 bases, and 12 bases separated the two germline ends. Germline values: CDR1 SGHAT, CDR2 FQNNGV. This CDR3 has 15 residues. The data derive from a study of T cells in localized non-small cell lung cancer. Study-wide points: Maximal T cell clonality occurred in uninvolved adjacent lung, with tumor ranking below it. Adjacent lung was found to contain a median about 60 of the top 100 tumor clones. Elevated blood T cell density was associated with longer overall survival. As only one tumor region underwent sequencing, heterogeneity remains possible.

The chain is built from TRBV11-2 and TRBJ2-7, with a possible D match to TRBD2 (5 bases). The TCR sequence derives from a man aged 40-75 years with stage I lung adenocarcinoma. The source was peripheral blood, collected before any cancer treatment. The CDR3 region is CASSLGTSLTYEQYF. CDR3 nucleotide sequence: TGTGCCAGCAGCTTAGGGACTTCCCTAACCTACGAGCAGTACTTC.